One T cell receptor beta chain is described in this entry. This entry belongs to a study of shared clonotypes between healthy human individuals. Germline V lookup: CDR1 SGHAT, CDR2 FQNNGV. Trimming stripped 4 bases from V and 0 bases from J, with 7 bases between. The CDR3 has 14 amino acids. Clones were read by immunoSEQ multiplex PCR, and TCRdb kept only the in-frame ones, dropping some. The table lists about 230,000 clones, over 50% of them singletons, with 11% in the top ten. This TCR was recovered from a man aged 30 to 45 in good health. The chain couples TRBV11-2 to TRBJ2-1; D is undetermined. Input material: memory CD4+ T cells sorted from blood. The sample's subset: CD45RA-negative fraction. CDR3 region: CASSSRLSYNEQFF. In DNA, the CDR3 is TGTGCCAGCAGCTCACGCCTCTCCTACAATGAGCAGTTCTTC.